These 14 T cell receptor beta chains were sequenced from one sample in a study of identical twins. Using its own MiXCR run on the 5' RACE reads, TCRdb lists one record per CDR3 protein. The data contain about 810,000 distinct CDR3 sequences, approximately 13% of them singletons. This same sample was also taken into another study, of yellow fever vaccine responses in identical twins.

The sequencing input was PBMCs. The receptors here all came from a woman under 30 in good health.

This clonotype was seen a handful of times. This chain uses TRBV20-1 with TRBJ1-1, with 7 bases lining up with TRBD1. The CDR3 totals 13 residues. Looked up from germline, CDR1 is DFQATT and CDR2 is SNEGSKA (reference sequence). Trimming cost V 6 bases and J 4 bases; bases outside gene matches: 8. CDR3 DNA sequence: TGCAGTGCAGATCCAAACAGGGGCACTGAAGCTTTCTTT. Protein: CSADPNRGTEAFF.

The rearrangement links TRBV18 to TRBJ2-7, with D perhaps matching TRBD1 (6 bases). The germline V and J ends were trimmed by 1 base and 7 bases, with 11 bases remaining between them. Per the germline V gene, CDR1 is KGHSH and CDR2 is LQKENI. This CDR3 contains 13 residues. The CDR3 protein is CASSPHQDREQYV. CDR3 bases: TGTGCCAGCTCACCACATCAGGACAGAGAGCAGTACGTC.

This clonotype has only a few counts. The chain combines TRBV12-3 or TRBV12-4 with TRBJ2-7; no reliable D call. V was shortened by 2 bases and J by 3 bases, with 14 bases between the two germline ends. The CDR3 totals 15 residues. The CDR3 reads CASSLLYGLSYEQYF. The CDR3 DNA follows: TGTGCCAGCAGTTTACTTTACGGGTTGAGCTACGAGCAGTACTTC.

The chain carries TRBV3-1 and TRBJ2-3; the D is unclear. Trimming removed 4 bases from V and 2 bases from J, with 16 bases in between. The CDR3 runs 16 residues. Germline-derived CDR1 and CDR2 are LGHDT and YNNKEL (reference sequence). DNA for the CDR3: TGTGCCAGCAGCCTAGACCTAAATCGCAACACAGATACGCAGTATTTT. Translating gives CASSLDLNRNTDTQYF.

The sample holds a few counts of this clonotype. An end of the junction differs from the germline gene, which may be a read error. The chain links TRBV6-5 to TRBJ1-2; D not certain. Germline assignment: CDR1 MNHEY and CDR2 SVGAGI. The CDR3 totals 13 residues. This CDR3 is CATSWTEGPGYTF. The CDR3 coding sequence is TGTGCCACCAGTTGGACGGAGGGCCCAGGCTACACCTTC.

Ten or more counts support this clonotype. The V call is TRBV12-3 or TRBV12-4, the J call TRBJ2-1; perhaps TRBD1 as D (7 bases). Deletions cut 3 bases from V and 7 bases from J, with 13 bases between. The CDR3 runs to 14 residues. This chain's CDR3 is CASSLSGGGNEQFF. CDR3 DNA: TGTGCCAGCAGTTTGTCAGGGGGAGGAAATGAGCAGTTCTTC.

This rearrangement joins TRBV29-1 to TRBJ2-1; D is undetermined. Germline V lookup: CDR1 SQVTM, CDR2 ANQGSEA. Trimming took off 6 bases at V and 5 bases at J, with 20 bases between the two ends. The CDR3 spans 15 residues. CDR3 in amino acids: CSVMGRAPGDNEQFF. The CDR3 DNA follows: TGCAGCGTGATGGGCCGCGCGCCAGGAGACAATGAGCAGTTCTTC.

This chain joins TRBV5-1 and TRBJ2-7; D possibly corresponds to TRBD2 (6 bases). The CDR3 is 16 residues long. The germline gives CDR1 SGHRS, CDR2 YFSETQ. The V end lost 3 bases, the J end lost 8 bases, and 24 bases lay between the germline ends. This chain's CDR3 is CASSWVTLLASRKQYV. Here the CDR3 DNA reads TGCGCCAGCAGCTGGGTGACTCTGCTAGCGAGTCGTAAGCAGTACGTC.

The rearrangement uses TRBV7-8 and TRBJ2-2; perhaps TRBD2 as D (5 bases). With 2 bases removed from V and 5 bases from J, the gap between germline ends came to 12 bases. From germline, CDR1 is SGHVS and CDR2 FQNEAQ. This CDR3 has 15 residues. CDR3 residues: CASSLPAGETGELFF. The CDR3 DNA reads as TGTGCCAGCAGCTTACCGGCTGGGGAGACCGGGGAGCTGTTTTTT.

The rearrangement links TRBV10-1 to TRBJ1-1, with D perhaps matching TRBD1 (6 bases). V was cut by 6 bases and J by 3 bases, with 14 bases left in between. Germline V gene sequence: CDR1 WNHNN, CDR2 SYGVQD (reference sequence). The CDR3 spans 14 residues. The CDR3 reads CASSSGVLDTEAFF. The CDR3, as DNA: TGCGCCAGCAGCTCAGGGGTGTTGGACACTGAAGCTTTCTTT.

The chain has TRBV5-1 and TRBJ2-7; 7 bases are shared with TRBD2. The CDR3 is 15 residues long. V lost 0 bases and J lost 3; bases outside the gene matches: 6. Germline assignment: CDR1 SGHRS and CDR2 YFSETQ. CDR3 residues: CASSLVSGGGYEQYF. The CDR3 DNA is TGCGCCAGCAGCTTGGTTTCGGGGGGAGGCTACGAGCAGTACTTC.

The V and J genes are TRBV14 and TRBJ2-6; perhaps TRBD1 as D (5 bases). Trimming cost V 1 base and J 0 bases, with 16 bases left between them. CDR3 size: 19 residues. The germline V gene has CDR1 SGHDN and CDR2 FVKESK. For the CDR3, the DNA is TGTGCCAGCAGCCAAGGGGGCCAGGAGTTCCGCTCTGGGGCCAACGTCCTGACTTTC. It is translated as CASSQGGQEFRSGANVLTF.

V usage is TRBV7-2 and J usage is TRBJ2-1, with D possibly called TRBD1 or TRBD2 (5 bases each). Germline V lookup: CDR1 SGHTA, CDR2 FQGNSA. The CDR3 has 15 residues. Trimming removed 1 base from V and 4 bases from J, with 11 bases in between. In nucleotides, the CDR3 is TGTGCCAGCAGCTTAGGGGACGGTGGATACAATGAGCAGTTCTTC. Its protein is CASSLGDGGYNEQFF. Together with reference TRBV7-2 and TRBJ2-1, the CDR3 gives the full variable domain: GAGVSQSPSNKVTEKGKDVELRCDPISGHTALYWYRQSLGQGLEFLIYFQGNSAPDKSGLPSDRFSAERTGGSVSTLTIQRTQQEDSAVYLCASSLGDGGYNEQFFGPGTRLTVL.

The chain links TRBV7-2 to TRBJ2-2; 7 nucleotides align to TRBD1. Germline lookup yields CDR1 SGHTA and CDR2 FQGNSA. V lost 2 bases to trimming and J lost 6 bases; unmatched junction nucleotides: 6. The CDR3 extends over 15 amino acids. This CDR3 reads CASSLNRGVPGELFF. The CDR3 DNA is TGTGCCAGCAGCTTAAACAGGGGCGTACCCGGGGAGCTGTTTTTT.